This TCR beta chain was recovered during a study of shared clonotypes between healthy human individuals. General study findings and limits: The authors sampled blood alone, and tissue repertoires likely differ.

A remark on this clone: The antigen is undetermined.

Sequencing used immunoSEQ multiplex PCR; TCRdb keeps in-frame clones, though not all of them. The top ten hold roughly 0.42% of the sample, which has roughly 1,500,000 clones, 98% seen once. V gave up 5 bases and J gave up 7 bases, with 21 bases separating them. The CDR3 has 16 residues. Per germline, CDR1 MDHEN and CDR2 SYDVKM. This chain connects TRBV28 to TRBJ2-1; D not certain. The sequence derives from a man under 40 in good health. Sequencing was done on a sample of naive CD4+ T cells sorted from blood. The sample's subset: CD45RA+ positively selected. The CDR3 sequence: CASSPLAYQEWNEQFF. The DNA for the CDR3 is TGTGCCAGCAGTCCCTTAGCCTACCAGGAGTGGAATGAGCAGTTCTTC.